This entry is about one TCR beta chain. The antigen remains undetermined. This sample stems from a study of cytomegalovirus exposure and HLA in healthy donors. Assay used: immunoSEQ multiplex PCR; TCRdb lists only in-frame clones, some missing. The sample shows about 130,000 clones, 82% of them seen only once. The CDR3 spans 15 residues. The germline V gene encodes CDR1 SGDLS and CDR2 YYNGEE. The V and J ends lost 4 bases and 3 bases respectively, with 16 bases between them. Study-level results: Listed as cytomegalovirus-associated were 150 or so TCR beta chains.

Sequencing was done on a sample of PBMCs. This receptor was obtained from a man younger than 45 in good health and CMV-seropositive. V usage is TRBV9 and J usage is TRBJ1-2, with a possible D match to TRBD1 (5 bases). CDR3 nucleotide sequence: TGTGCCAGCAGCCCACGGGGGGGACTCTACTATGGCTACACCTTC. Protein sequence: CASSPRGGLYYGYTF.